The entry below describes one T cell receptor beta chain. A spike-in of synthetic TCR analog templates was added to each PCR. Data came from immunoSEQ multiplex PCR; TCRdb stores just in-frame clones and leaves some out. The top ten clones hold roughly 3.2% of a sample with more than 70,000 clones, around 90% of them seen once. Germline V gene lookup returns CDR1 SGHVS and CDR2 FNYEAQ. Germline trimming cut 4 bases from V and 4 bases from J; bases unmatched to any gene: 11. The CDR3 extends over 16 amino acids. Sampling of each patient yielded between 1 and 8 specimens, collected pretreatment and on-treatment. This specimen belongs to a study of PD-L1 blockade in urothelial cancer. About the research overall: Study patients had been treated with 0 to 3 previous chemotherapy regimens. After treatment start, blood was analyzed at 3 weeks (second dose) and at 6 weeks.

This rearrangement joins TRBV7-6 to TRBJ1-1, with TRBD1 matching over 8 bases. This clonotype was sampled from a man between 60 and 70 years old with urothelial cancer. Material: PBMCs, obtained around atezolizumab (anti-PD-L1) treatment. The CDR3 protein is CASSSGQGGLGTEAFF. In DNA, the CDR3 is TGTGCCAGCAGCTCTGGACAGGGAGGCTTGGGCACTGAAGCTTTCTTT.